The 25 T cell receptor beta chains below come from one sample, sequenced in a study of blood T cell dynamics during melanoma immunotherapy. The time point: week 3, after first cycle of checkpoint inhibitor. Data came from immunoSEQ multiplex PCR; TCRdb stores just in-frame clones and leaves some out. The table includes just under 6,000 clones, around 80% detected once. The sequencing here drew on blood, taken from a patient treated with checkpoint blockade. Receptor source: a human donor with melanoma.

The chain recombines TRBV7-2 with TRBJ1-5; no clear D. Germline loops: CDR1 SGHTA, CDR2 FQGNSA. This CDR3 has 15 residues. The V end lost 5 bases, the J end lost 0 bases, and 11 bases lay between the germline ends. The CDR3 here is CASSPVGSSNQPQHF. DNA for the CDR3: TGTGCCAGCAGCCCAGTGGGTAGTAGCAATCAGCCCCAGCATTTT.

The chain couples TRBV5-1 to TRBJ2-7, with TRBD2 as a possible D gene (6 bases). V was trimmed by 4 bases and J by 8 bases, leaving 19 bases between them. The germline V gene encodes CDR1 SGHRS and CDR2 YFSETQ. This CDR3 contains 14 residues. The CDR3 DNA is TGCGCCAGCAGCCAAGGCGGGGACGGTGACAAGCAGTACTTC. As protein: CASSQGGDGDKQYF.

V is TRBV11-3 and J is TRBJ2-2, with D possibly matching TRBD2 (6 bases). This CDR3 has 15 amino acids. The germline gives CDR1 SGHNT, CDR2 YENEEA. V was cut by 7 bases and J by 1 base, with 13 bases left in between. DNA for the CDR3: TGTGCCAGCACTTTTTGGCGGGGGAACACCGGGGAGCTGTTTTTT. This sequence encodes CASTFWRGNTGELFF.

The chain joins TRBV22-1 to TRBJ1-1; the DNA was not compared with TRBD1, the D call given in the table. TRBV22-1 corresponds to a pseudogene. The CDR3 contains 17 residues. CDR3 sequence: CPGSPTDLPEQGTEAFF. The CDR3 DNA follows: TGTCCTGGGAGCCCCACAGACCTGCCAGAGCAGGGCACTGAAGCTTTCTTT.

The CDR3 DNA is TGTGCCAGCTCACCACCGACGGGGGGGAACACCGGGGAGCTGTTTTTT. Translating gives CASSPPTGGNTGELFF. The V gene is TRBV18, the J gene TRBJ2-2; 7 bases agree with TRBD2. Germline V gene data show CDR1 as KGHSH and CDR2 as LQKENI. This CDR3 region has 16 residues. Trimming at V came to 0 bases and at J to 1 base, leaving 2 bases not matched to a gene.

The CDR3 loop reads CASSLGTSGDIPQYF. In nucleotides, the CDR3 is TGTGCCAGCAGCTTAGGAACTAGCGGGGATATACCCCAGTACTTC. The V and J genes are TRBV11-2 and TRBJ2-5, with 10 nucleotides matching TRBD2. V shed 1 base and J 9 bases; nucleotides not matched to a gene: 8. The CDR3 has 15 residues. The germline V gene has CDR1 SGHAT and CDR2 FQNNGV.

The chain combines TRBV6-5 with TRBJ1-3; D remains ambiguous. The germline V and J ends were trimmed by 6 bases and 6 bases, with 6 bases remaining between them. This CDR3 contains 11 residues. Germline V gene sequence: CDR1 MNHEY, CDR2 SVGAGI. CDR3 nucleotide sequence: TGTGCCAGCAGATCATCAAACACCATATATTTT. Its protein is CASRSSNTIYF.

The gene calls are TRBV5-6 and TRBJ1-1; 10 positions agree with TRBD1. CDR1 is SGHDT, CDR2 YYEEEE, per germline. The CDR3 is 16 residues long. V was clipped by 0 bases and J by 2 bases; unmatched bases: 4. The CDR3 is CASSLVTGGVNTEAFF. The DNA for the CDR3 is TGTGCCAGCAGCTTGGTGACAGGGGGCGTCAACACTGAAGCTTTCTTT. Drawing the rest from reference TRBV5-6 and TRBJ1-1, the complete variable domain is DAGVTQSPTHLIKTRGQQVTLRCSPKSGHDTVSWYQQALGQGPQFIFQYYEEEERQRGNFPDRFSGHQFPNYSSELNVNALLLGDSALYLCASSLVTGGVNTEAFFGQGTRLTVV.

The genes are TRBV19 and TRBJ1-5, with 8 bases lining up with TRBD1. V lost 6 bases and J lost 1; bases outside the gene matches: 2. The CDR3 covers 14 residues. CDR1 and CDR2 (germline): LNHDA, SQIVND (reference sequence). DNA of the CDR3: TGTGCCAGTAGCAACAGGGGGAGCAATCAGCCCCAGCATTTT. This translates into CASSNRGSNQPQHF.

This chain links TRBV11-2 with TRBJ1-2; D uncertain. CDR3 size: 13 residues. Trimming left V 5 bases short and J 1 base short, with 8 bases between. The germline V gene encodes CDR1 SGHAT and CDR2 FQNNGV. CDR3 sequence (DNA): TGTGCCAGCAGCCACGGCCGTAACTATGGCTACACCTTC. Amino acids: CASSHGRNYGYTF. Using reference TRBV11-2 and TRBJ1-2 for the parts outside the CDR3, the full variable domain is EAGVAQSPRYKIIEKRQSVAFWCNPISGHATLYWYQQILGQGPKLLIQFQNNGVVDDSQLPKDRFSAERLKGVDSTLKIQPAKLEDSAVYLCASSHGRNYGYTFGSGTRLTVV.

This clone was picked up one time. CDR3 loop: CASTPVGIQGTGELFF. The CDR3 DNA reads TGTGCCAGCACCCCCGTGGGGATCCAGGGGACCGGGGAGCTGTTTTTT. The rearrangement joins TRBV9 to TRBJ2-2; tentative D call: TRBD1 (6 bases). The CDR3 is made up of 16 amino acids. The ends were cut back, 6 bases at V and 5 bases at J, with 20 bases in the middle. Germline CDR1 reads SGDLS; CDR2 reads YYNGEE.

The chain employs TRBV28 and TRBJ2-1; no firm D call. The germline V and J ends were trimmed by 1 base and 2 bases, with 9 bases remaining between them. The CDR3 has 15 residues. Per the germline V gene, CDR1 is MDHEN and CDR2 is SYDVKM. In DNA form, the CDR3 reads TGTGCCAGCAGTTTATTCAGAGGAACCTACAATGAGCAGTTCTTC. It codes for CASSLFRGTYNEQFF.

J is TRBJ1-5 and V is TRBV11-3; 8 bases map to TRBD1. In germline, CDR1 is SGHNT, CDR2 YENEEA. The CDR3 is made up of 14 amino acids. V dropped 5 bases and J dropped 7; count of bases not matched to a gene: 7. The CDR3 region has the DNA TGTGCCAGCAGCGGGACAGGTTTTGGCCAGCCCCAGCATTTT. As protein: CASSGTGFGQPQHF.

The chain employs TRBV27 and TRBJ2-1, with D tentatively TRBD1 or TRBD2 (5 bases each). V lost 5 bases, J lost 8 bases, and 16 bases lay in between. CDR1 is MNHEY, CDR2 SMNVEV, per germline (reference sequence). This CDR3 contains 14 residues. The CDR3 reads CASSLQTMGDEQFF. The CDR3 nucleotides read TGTGCCAGCAGTCTCCAGACGATGGGGGATGAGCAGTTCTTC.

CDR3 loop: CASSSNSGASDTQYF. CDR3 coding DNA: TGTGCCAGCAGCTCAAACTCAGGGGCTTCAGATACGCAGTATTTT. The gene calls are TRBV5-4 and TRBJ2-3, with D maybe TRBD1 (6 bases). This CDR3 spans 15 amino acids. Germline CDR1 and CDR2: SGHNT and YYREEE (reference sequence). Trimming left V 3 bases short and J 4 bases short, with 15 bases between.

In this sample, this clone turned up once. The chain links TRBV5-4 to TRBJ2-1, with D possibly called TRBD1 or TRBD2 (5 bases each). The CDR3 is 14 amino acids. V gave up 6 bases and J gave up 5 bases, with 15 bases separating them. Germline CDR1 reads SGHNT; CDR2 reads YYREEE (reference sequence). The CDR3 nucleotides read TGTGCCAGCAAAACTTCCGGGACGCACAATGAGCAGTTCTTC. This codes for CASKTSGTHNEQFF.

By proportion, this clone is medium-sized. This chain uses TRBV2 with TRBJ1-5; 8 nucleotides match TRBD1. The J segment lost 4 bases and the V segment lost 2 bases, leaving 7 bases of the junction unmatched. Germline assignment: CDR1 SNHLY and CDR2 FYNNEI. This CDR3 is built from 16 residues. CDR3 sequence (DNA): TGTGCCAGCAGTGAACTCATGACAGGGGAAAATCAGCCCCAGCATTTT. This translates into CASSELMTGENQPQHF.

By sample fraction, this clone is hyperexpanded (1% or more). This chain connects TRBV2 to TRBJ1-5; 10 positions match TRBD1. Germline lookup yields CDR1 SNHLY and CDR2 FYNNEI. The CDR3 length is 18 residues. With V trimmed by 6 bases and J by 1 base, 12 bases remained unmatched. The CDR3 DNA is TGTGCCAGCAGCAAGACAGGGGGCCTGAGAGTAAGCAATCAGCCCCAGCATTTT. Translation gives CASSKTGGLRVSNQPQHF.

In DNA, the CDR3 is TGTGCCAGCAGTTCCACGACAGTAGCCAAAAACATTCAGTACTTC. Translating it yields CASSSTTVAKNIQYF. The chain uses TRBV6-9 and TRBJ2-4; a weak D match, TRBD1 (5 bases). Germline V gene data show CDR1 as MNHGY and CDR2 as SVAAGI. V shed 4 bases and J shed 0 bases, with 10 bases lying between them. This CDR3 spans 15 amino acids.

This clone was observed once. The chain joins TRBV4-2 to TRBJ1-5; 10 bases map to TRBD1. The CDR3 is 18 residues long. CDR1 is LGHNA and CDR2 is YNFKEQ in the germline V gene. The ends lost 5 bases at V and 1 base at J; junction bases unmatched: 11. CDR3 nucleotides: TGTGCCAGCAGCAAGACAGGGGGCCTGAGAGTAAGCAATCAGCCCCAGCATTTT. This gives the protein CASSKTGGLRVSNQPQHF.

This clone was seen just once. The rearrangement uses TRBV11-2 and TRBJ2-3; D possibly corresponds to TRBD2 (5 bases). The V end lost 4 bases, the J end lost 1 base, and 12 bases lay between the germline ends. The CDR3 totals 15 residues. Per the germline V gene, CDR1 is SGHAT and CDR2 is FQNNGV. CDR3 in DNA: TGTGCCAGCAGCTCCAGCGGTCCCCGCACAGATACGCAGTATTTT. It codes for CASSSSGPRTDTQYF.

V gene TRBV5-8 combines with J gene TRBJ2-7; 7 bases line up with TRBD1. V was clipped by 2 bases and J by 0 bases; unmatched bases: 5. This CDR3 has 15 amino acids. Germline V CDR1 and CDR2: SGHTS, YDEGEE. CDR3 DNA sequence: TGTGCCAGCAGCTTAGAGGGGGCCCCCTCCTACGAGCAGTACTTC. This encodes CASSLEGAPSYEQYF.

The CDR3 DNA follows: TGTGCCAGCAGTAAAGTTGGACAGGGGGCAGGAGAGACCCAGTACTTC. This encodes CASSKVGQGAGETQYF. The rearrangement uses TRBV6-6 and TRBJ2-5, with 11 bases matching TRBD1. The germline gives CDR1 MNHNY, CDR2 SVGAGI (reference sequence). The CDR3 is 16 residues long. With 5 bases clipped from V and 4 bases from J, the junction kept 9 bases outside the gene matches.

This chain joins TRBV5-1 and TRBJ1-6; the match to TRBD1 covers 7 bases. With 0 bases clipped from V and 7 bases from J, the junction kept 10 bases outside the gene matches. The CDR3 has 17 residues. Germline V gene sequence: CDR1 SGHRS, CDR2 YFSETQ. The CDR3 protein is CASSLEETGSRNSPLHF. CDR3 nucleotide sequence: TGCGCCAGCAGCTTGGAAGAGACAGGGTCTCGGAATTCACCCCTCCACTTT. The full variable domain, its missing parts supplied by reference TRBV5-1 and TRBJ1-6, is KAGVTQTPRYLIKTRGQQVTLSCSPISGHRSVSWYQQTPGQGLQFLFEYFSETQRNKGNFPGRFSGRQFSNSRSEMNVSTLELGDSALYLCASSLEETGSRNSPLHFGNGTRLTVT.

The V gene is TRBV5-6, the J gene TRBJ1-1; TRBD1 might be the D (5 bases). The V end was cut by 3 bases, the J end by 1 base, with 22 bases between. Per the germline V gene, CDR1 is SGHDT and CDR2 is YYEEEE. This CDR3 spans 18 amino acids. In DNA, the CDR3 is TGTGCCAGCAGCTATACGTGGGGCGCCTGGGGTAAGAACACTGAAGCTTTCTTT. Translation: CASSYTWGAWGKNTEAFF.